This T cell receptor beta chain comes out of a study of blood T cell repertoires in COVID-19. Study details: Specimens from acute and convalescent COVID-19 originated in the United States, Italy and Spain. T cells, B-cell-depleted T cells, or PBMCs supplied cDNA or gDNA.

The table lists this clone with a count of one. Recovery among Cohort 3 donors was established by two negative PCRs, clearance, or symptom resolution. This CDR3 contains 15 residues. V gave up 5 bases and J gave up 1 base, with 14 bases separating them. Germline CDR1 reads SEHNR; CDR2 reads FQNEAQ (reference sequence). Original data processing: Estimation of nucleated cell counts relied on the amplification of reference gene primers. The data were produced by immunoSEQ multiplex PCR, yet TCRdb's version contains in-frame clones alone and is incomplete. That table supplies the V and J calls and clone size; D and trimming were determined from the DNA. The sample yields approximately 240,000 clones, around nine tenths seen once.

The TCR sequence derives from a woman aged 18-35 years who had recovered from COVID-19. Sequenced sample: PBMCs or T cells enriched from blood (not recorded which). J is TRBJ1-1 and V is TRBV7-9, with D uncertain. The CDR3 sequence is CASSIRHRSNTEAFF. DNA for the CDR3: TGTGCCAGCAGCATAAGACACAGATCGAACACTGAAGCTTTCTTT.